The rows below give T cell receptor beta chains drawn from one sample of a study of blood T cell repertoires in COVID-19. TCRdb's table, derived via immunoSEQ multiplex PCR, lists solely in-frame clones and lacks some. The sample carries about 280,000 clones, 85% recorded once. Sequenced input: peripheral blood. The receptors were sampled from a human donor in a cohort sampled during active COVID-19. Both conserved end residues are trimmed from each CDR3. D genes are given only for firm matches. Some rows have no size entry. The others give once, few or many, or a class for an expanded clone.

clone_size | j_call | v_call | d_call | cdr3_aa
NA | TRBJ2-1 | TRBV18 | NA | ASSHSSAAYNEQF
NA | TRBJ2-3 | TRBV7-9 | TRBD2 | ASSLGGSWADTQY
NA | TRBJ2-3 | TRBV7-2 | TRBD2 | ASSPTSGRIRNTQY
few | TRBJ1-5 | TRBV24-1 | NA | ATQTDLNQPQH
NA | TRBJ2-3 | TRBV19 | TRBD2 | ASSSGLAGGRTTDTQY
NA | TRBJ1-4 | TRBV24-1 | NA | ATSSGDMSGKLF
NA | TRBJ1-5 | TRBV28 | NA | ASSLVTGQPQH
NA | TRBJ1-4 | TRBV19 | NA | ASSPQARQTKLF
NA | TRBJ2-3 | TRBV5-1 | NA | ASSTNTDTQY
NA | TRBJ2-2 | TRBV6-6 | NA | ASSQGFPTGELF